The 6 T cell receptor beta chains below were found in one sample sequenced in a study of vaccination and CD4 T cells after COVID-19. These receptors' antigens are unknown. The treatment here: approximately nine-day PBMC culture with coronavirus spike peptide pools or control peptides (ViraFEST assay). At the Johns Hopkins FTIC core, DNA taken from cultured CD4+ T cells was sequenced by way of the Oncomine TCR Beta short-read assay. TCRdb recomputed calls from the PCR reads with MiXCR, one row per CDR3 protein. The table lists some 4,600 distinct CDR3 sequences, roughly 44% of them singletons. Sequencing input: CD4+ T cells from blood, cultured in vitro. These receptors were collected from a human donor who had recovered from COVID-19.

The rearrangement uses TRBV20-1 and TRBJ1-2; D gene uncertain. V shed 5 bases and J shed 5 bases, with 6 bases lying between them. The CDR3 consists of 10 residues. Germline V gene data show CDR1 as DFQATT and CDR2 as SNEGSKA (reference sequence). This CDR3 reads CSAHYYGYTF. The CDR3 region has the DNA TGCAGTGCTCATTATTATGGCTACACCTTC.

The rearrangement links TRBV5-1 to TRBJ2-5; D is possibly TRBD2 (5 bases). Germline V gene data show CDR1 as SGHRS and CDR2 as YFSETQ. The CDR3 runs to 15 residues. Trimming left V 3 bases short and J 2 bases short, with 14 bases between. The CDR3 DNA reads TGCGCCAGCAGCTCGATACCGGGAACACAAGAGACCCAGTACTTC. Residues: CASSSIPGTQETQYF.

This chain uses TRBV7-3 with TRBJ2-1; no definite D call. The V end was cut by 4 bases, the J end by 6 bases, with 10 bases between. The CDR3 has 13 residues. Germline V gene sequence: CDR1 SGHTA, CDR2 FQGTGA. The CDR3 loop is CASSSHFRNEQFF. The CDR3 bases are TGTGCCAGCAGCTCCCACTTCCGCAATGAGCAGTTCTTC.

The table lists this clonotype with a few counts. The rearrangement joins TRBV10-3 to TRBJ2-2; TRBD1 matches 7 bases. This CDR3 comprises 15 residues. Looked up from germline, CDR1 is ENHRY and CDR2 is SYGVKD. Trimming took 6 bases from V and 4 from J; bases not matched to a gene: 8. CDR3 protein: CAIRDRQGTTGELFF. The CDR3 DNA follows: TGTGCCATCAGGGACCGACAGGGAACCACCGGGGAGCTGTTTTTT.

The chain uses TRBV19 and TRBJ2-5; D gene unclear. Germline lookup yields CDR1 LNHDA and CDR2 SQIVND (reference sequence). Trimming pared 3 bases from V and 2 bases from J, leaving 10 bases between. There are 14 residues in the CDR3. CDR3 residues: CASSITLSQETQYF. In DNA, the CDR3 is TGTGCCAGTAGTATTACTCTTTCTCAAGAGACCCAGTACTTC.

This clonotype was seen only once. The genes are TRBV18 and TRBJ2-7; 8 bases match TRBD1. Germline CDR1 is KGHSH and CDR2 is LQKENI. The V segment lost 2 bases and the J segment 3 bases; nucleotides outside the gene matches: 9. The length of the CDR3 is 16 residues. CDR3: CASSPSGGGINYEQYF. The CDR3 bases are TGTGCCAGCTCACCATCAGGGGGCGGCATAAACTACGAGCAGTACTTC.